A single T cell receptor (beta chain) is shown here with its context. At least ten counts were recorded for this clonotype. The clone's antigen remains unknown. Base-call qualities are not available, and no considerably larger clone is one nucleotide away. V lost 2 bases and J lost 3 bases, and the count of bases not matched to a germline gene is 7. From the cysteine through the phenylalanine, the CDR3 covers 16 amino acids. The sequence is cut down to CDR3 DNA, 48 bases in frame from base 1. From the germline V gene, CDR1 is SGHAT and CDR2 is FQNNGV. This entry comes from a study of regulatory T cells in long-lasting Graves disease (dated by TCRdb to the early 2020s). At the level of the whole study: Patients with newly diagnosed Graves' disease had been on antithyroid drugs for under 3 months. The study was registered as a clinical trial and conducted in China. Peripheral blood TCR sequencing and RNA sequencing compared persistent Graves' disease patients with newly diagnosed Graves' disease patients. A total of roughly 35 samples underwent TCR sequencing: about 13 from persistent and about 20 from newly diagnosed Graves' disease patients. What the research found in general, with its limitations: Because the primary lesion, thyroid tissue, could not be accessed, the study looked at peripheral blood alone. Preferential use of TRBV28, TRBJ1-2 and TRBJ2-5 was observed in persistent disease, whereas TRBV20-1 and TRBJ2-1 were favored in newly diagnosed disease. Compared with newly diagnosed patients, patients with persistent Graves' disease had lower TCR Shannon entropy and fewer highly expanded clones, which suggests clonal expansion. The authors acknowledged the small sample size as a limitation that may reduce accuracy. Persistent patients shared more public clonotypes among themselves (approximately 2,500) than newly diagnosed patients did (more than 850). Sequencing and analysis were restricted to the TCR beta chain.

Library preparation employed multiplex PCR. This sample was sequenced with an Illumina HiSeq 4000. TCR beta libraries were built with iRepertoire HTBI primers and Arm-PCR amplification of CDR3 regions. PCR products were gel purified before sequencing. The paper's processing steps were these. Across samples, roughly 60 TRBV and 13 to 15 TRBJ segments were identified and used for gene usage analysis of CDR3 amino acid clonotypes. Filtered high-quality paired reads were merged into contigs using COPE and FqMerger. BLAST was used to align contigs to the IMGT TRBV, TRBD and TRBJ reference genes, and CDR3 was defined following IMGT. Any clonotype with a frequency above 0.1% was counted as a highly expanded clone. Shannon entropy was used to measure repertoire diversity, and the Gini coefficient was used to measure V-J evenness. Clonotypes shared by more than one individual were considered public. The raw public data were reprocessed by TCRdb itself: fastp quality trimming at Q25, MiXCR clonotype calling, in-frame beta chains only. Each CDR3 protein appears once, grouped with its most common genes and DNA. What appears here as the V and J calls and clone size reflects TCRdb's work, not the paper's. Here the sample has around 320,000 distinct CDR3 sequences; 16% occur a single time. The ten largest clones represent roughly 30% of the sample.

This specimen's time point label, interpreted: newly diagnosed GD, antithyroid drugs for less than 3 months. For both TCR sequencing and RNA sequencing, RNA was extracted from PBMCs using TRIzol. Graves' disease was diagnosed according to American Thyroid Association guidelines. Recruitment of patients was carried out at an endocrinology department in Xi'an, China. Each patient gave 9 to 10 milliliters of peripheral blood, collected in an EDTA anticoagulant tube. Ficoll Paque Plus density gradient separation was used to isolate PBMCs, and no further T cell sorting was done. An Agilent 2100 Bioanalyzer and agarose gel were used to check RNA quality, while a NanoDrop 2000 measured RNA concentration. This same sample was also part of a study on T cells in Graves' hyperthyroidism and ophthalmopathy. As the second publication notes: A patient counted as having stable Graves' hyperthyroidism if no progression to ophthalmopathy occurred over 18 months of follow-up. Hyperthyroidism patients were newly diagnosed, with disease duration under 2 months, and aged 18 to 65 years. Patients with uncontrolled infections, other autoimmune diseases, pregnancy or lactation were excluded. Diagnoses were established on the basis of clinical symptoms, serum thyroxine and TRAb, thyroid ultrasound, and orbital computed tomography. The TCR CDR3 was subjected to a first round of RT-PCR using the HTBI primer set and the Qiagen OneStep RT-PCR kit. Blood samples also contained most of the expanded thyroid clonotypes (frequency above 0.001), which suggests that blood repertoires may reflect thyroid immune responses. A 13 V-J signature model separated ophthalmopathy from stable hyperthyroidism, with roughly 88% sensitivity and about 81% specificity in cross-validation and 80%/75% in testing. In validation, the model predicted progression to ophthalmopathy with just under 71% sensitivity and 72% to 85% specificity, a median of 6.5 months before onset. To identify TCR V-J signatures that set the groups apart, the researchers used a discovery cohort of 90 to 100 patients, made up of roughly 45 with Graves' ophthalmopathy and 57 with stable Graves' hyperthyroidism. Prospective prediction of ophthalmopathy was tested in an independent validation cohort of approximately 19 hyperthyroidism patients and 17 patients who later progressed to ophthalmopathy. The 95 to 100 discovery patients were randomly split 7:3 into training and test sets. The study also compared thyroid tissue and blood T-cell repertoires from several Graves' hyperthyroidism patients. Following sampling, methimazole starting at 30 mg daily was given to hyperthyroidism patients, and high-dose intravenous methylprednisolone was given to ophthalmopathy patients. Libraries were constructed in a second round of multiplex PCR, after which size selection and purification were performed. Paired-end sequencing of the libraries was performed with 100 bp reads on an Illumina HiSeq2000. SOAPnuke was used to process the raw data, with reads discarded if the reads contained adapters or uncalled bases, had a mean Phred below 15, or lacked an exact constant-primer or identifier match. COPE v1.2.5 was used to merge the high-quality paired reads, and each unique nucleotide sequence was defined as a clonotype. MiTCR v1.1 was used to align clonotypes to the IMGT TRBV, TRBD and TRBJ reference segments. The analysis was restricted to V-J combinations with a frequency above 0.0001, which together covered approximately 99% of the repertoires. A TCS score was defined as the ratio of F50 (clonal expansion) to E x V (chaos), with BLOSUM62-based TCRdist applied between CDR3 peptides within each V-J. Welch's t-statistics and random forest reduced some 510 V-J features to under 15, which were used in a naive Bayes classifier (R e1071). No statistical method was used to set the sample size in advance, and investigators knew the group allocation. According to the paper, TCR Vbeta CDR3 sequencing was carried out on approximately 140 peripheral blood samples, which came from fewer than 50 ophthalmopathy, 80 or so hyperthyroidism and around 17 progressor patients.

Material: peripheral blood mononuclear cells (PBMCs), obtained at new diagnosis, from a patient treated with antithyroid drugs. The clonotype comes from a man between 40 and 49 years old with Graves disease. Donor details come from another sample of the same person, matched by shared clones. The V and J genes are TRBV11-2 and TRBJ2-1; 7 central bases correspond to TRBD2. The CDR3: CASSLYLGGVYNEQFF. In nucleotides, the sequence is TGTGCCAGCAGCTTATACCTGGGGGGGGTCTACAATGAGCAGTTCTTC.